These 11 T cell receptor beta chains were all obtained from the same sample, sequenced in a study of blood T cell repertoires in COVID-19. Profiling relied on immunoSEQ multiplex PCR, and the TCRdb table lists in-frame clones only, not all of them. Here the sample spans 160,000 or so clones, about 84% being singletons. The source material was PBMCs or T cells enriched from blood (not recorded which). The origin of the receptors is a woman in her forties with acute COVID-19.

The gene calls are TRBV5-4 and TRBJ2-1; tentatively, D is TRBD1 (5 bases). The CDR3 is made up of 13 amino acids. CDR1 is SGHNT and CDR2 is YYREEE in the germline V gene (reference sequence). Trimming removed 3 bases from V and 5 bases from J, with 9 bases in between. CDR3 sequence: CASSSQGHNEQFF. CDR3 DNA: TGTGCCAGCAGCTCTCAGGGCCACAATGAGCAGTTCTTC. Filled out from reference TRBV5-4 and TRBJ2-1, the complete variable domain reads ETGVTQSPTHLIKTRGQQVTLRCSSQSGHNTVSWYQQALGQGPQFIFQYYREEENGRGNFPPRFSGLQFPNYSSELNVNALELDDSALYLCASSSQGHNEQFFGPGTRLTVL.

V gene TRBV3-1 (or the pseudogene TRBV3-2) combines with J gene TRBJ1-1, with a possible D match to TRBD1 (5 bases). The germline gives CDR1 LGHDT, CDR2 YNNKEL (reference sequence). V gave up 4 bases and J gave up 4 bases, with 13 bases separating them. The CDR3 consists of 14 residues. The CDR3 DNA is TGTGCCAGCAGCCTTTCCAGGGCTTTCACTGAAGCTTTCTTT. Protein product: CASSLSRAFTEAFF.

This chain joins TRBV12-2 and TRBJ1-1; the table's D call TRBD1 went unverified against the DNA. TRBV12-2 is a documented pseudogene. The CDR3 has 13 amino acids. The CDR3 loop reads CASRDRVRAEAFF. As DNA, the CDR3 is TGTGCAAGTCGGGACAGGGTTAGGGCTGAAGCTTTCTTT.

This clone showed up just a few times. The chain has TRBV7-6 and TRBJ2-1; maybe TRBD2 (5 bases). The CDR3 spans 15 residues. Germline CDR1 reads SGHVS; CDR2 reads FNYEAQ. V was shortened by 1 base and J by 7 bases, with 14 bases between the two germline ends. CDR3 region: CASSLDLAPPNEQFF. The DNA of the CDR3 is TGTGCCAGCAGCTTAGATCTAGCCCCTCCTAATGAGCAGTTCTTC. The full variable domain, its missing parts supplied by reference TRBV7-6 and TRBJ2-1, is GAGVSQSPRYKVTKRGQDVALRCDPISGHVSLYWYRQALGQGPEFLTYFNYEAQQDKSGLPNDRFSAERPEGSISTLTIQRTEQRDSAMYRCASSLDLAPPNEQFFGPGTRLTVL.

This clone was seen once. The J gene is TRBJ2-5, the V gene TRBV11-3; TRBD1 agrees at 10 bases. V was clipped by 0 bases and J by 5 bases; unmatched bases: 6. This CDR3 is built from 16 residues. Germline values: CDR1 SGHNT, CDR2 YENEEA. This chain's CDR3 is CASSLDETGGVETQYF. The CDR3 DNA is TGTGCCAGCAGCTTAGATGAGACAGGGGGCGTGGAGACCCAGTACTTC.

This sequence joins TRBV4-2 and TRBJ2-5; TRBD2 matches 9 bases. The CDR3 consists of 16 residues. V dropped 0 bases and J dropped 5; count of bases not matched to a gene: 7. The V gene's germline CDR1 is LGHNA and CDR2 YNFKEQ. CDR3 coding DNA: TGTGCCAGCAGCCAAGAAAGAACTAGCGGGTCGGAGACCCAGTACTTC. Translating gives CASSQERTSGSETQYF.

V gene TRBV7-9 combines with J gene TRBJ2-1, with 8 bases aligning to TRBD2. Unmatched junction bases numbered 5, after V lost 1 base and J lost 9 bases. Per germline, CDR1 SEHNR and CDR2 FQNEAQ (reference sequence). This CDR3 spans 14 amino acids. The CDR3 loop is CASSLDGRASEQFF. The DNA for the CDR3 is TGTGCCAGCAGCTTAGACGGGAGGGCCAGTGAGCAGTTCTTC.

The chain joins TRBV5-1 to TRBJ2-5; weak D call: TRBD1 (5 bases). The CDR3 is 15 residues long. Per the germline V gene, CDR1 is SGHRS and CDR2 is YFSETQ. The V end lost 0 bases, the J end lost 4 bases, and 13 bases lay between the germline ends. The CDR3 protein is CASSLESGARETQYF. DNA of the CDR3: TGCGCCAGCAGCTTGGAGAGTGGGGCGCGAGAGACCCAGTACTTC.

The gene calls are TRBV30 and TRBJ1-2; D is unclear. This CDR3 contains 12 residues. The V gene lost 7 bases and the J gene lost 8 bases, with 17 bases spanning the gap. CDR1 and CDR2 from the germline V gene are GTSNPN and SVGIG (reference sequence). The CDR3: CAYTPGEGGYTF. The CDR3 nucleotides read TGTGCCTATACCCCCGGGGAAGGAGGCTACACCTTC.

The chain is built from TRBV7-9 and TRBJ1-4; no definite D call. CDR3 length: 14 amino acids. Germline assignment: CDR1 SEHNR and CDR2 FQNEAQ (reference sequence). V lost 4 bases to trimming and J lost 8 bases, with 14 bases between them. CDR3 in amino acids: CASSSHTEWEKLFF. The CDR3 nucleotides read TGTGCCAGCAGCTCACACACGGAGTGGGAAAAACTGTTTTTT. Full variable domain (remainder filled in from reference TRBV7-9 and TRBJ1-4): DTGVSQNPRHKITKRGQNVTFRCDPISEHNRLYWYRQTLGQGPEFLTYFQNEAQLEKSRLLSDRFSAERPKGSFSTLEIQRTEQGDSAMYLCASSSHTEWEKLFFGSGTQLSVL.

This clone has a single count. This sequence joins TRBV6-5 and TRBJ1-1; tentatively, D is TRBD1 (5 bases). The CDR3 is made up of 15 amino acids. V lost 2 bases, J lost 1 base, and 11 bases lay in between. Germline values: CDR1 MNHEY, CDR2 SVGAGI. The CDR3 coding sequence is TGTGCCAGCAGTTACGGGGCCATCCCGAACACTGAAGCTTTCTTT. It translates to CASSYGAIPNTEAFF.